These T cell receptor beta chains were read from a single sample in a study of Ad26.COV2.S vaccination and SARS-CoV-2 variants. Libraries were prepared by immunoSEQ multiplex PCR; TCRdb keeps only in-frame clonotypes and omits some of them. The sample holds about 350,000 clones, less than 90% seen once. The sequencing here drew on peripheral blood, taken in a trial of Ad26.COV2.S vaccine versus placebo. These TCRs come from a person aged 18 to 65 who received the Ad26.COV2.S COVID-19 vaccine or a placebo. Each CDR3 is given with its conserved first and last residue. A D gene is named only where the DNA matches it firmly. Clone size is stated in some rows and not others, as once, few, many or a class when expanded.

J gene: TRBJ1-2; V gene: TRBV4-3; clone size: .; D gene: .; CDR3 protein: CASSQEGNRGDGYTF; CDR3 DNA: TGCGCCAGCAGCCAAGAAGGTAACAGAGGGGATGGCTACACCTTC
J gene: TRBJ2-1; V gene: TRBV7-3; clone size: .; D gene: TRBD1; CDR3 protein: CASSLYRDRGEQFF; CDR3 DNA: TGTGCCAGCAGCTTATACCGGGACAGGGGTGAGCAGTTCTTC
J gene: TRBJ2-7; V gene: TRBV4-3; clone size: .; D gene: .; CDR3 protein: CASSQRAFNEKVVAGMSYEQYF; CDR3 DNA: TGCGCCAGCAGCCAGAGGGCCTTTAACGAGAAGGTTGTGGCGGGGATGTCCTACGAGCAGTACTTC
J gene: TRBJ2-7; V gene: TRBV5-5; clone size: .; D gene: TRBD1; CDR3 protein: CASSRDRSISYEQYF; CDR3 DNA: TGTGCCAGCAGCAGGGACAGAAGTATTTCCTACGAGCAGTACTTC
J gene: TRBJ2-2; V gene: TRBV5-1; clone size: .; D gene: .; CDR3 protein: CASSSDSSPTTGELFF; CDR3 DNA: TGCGCCAGCAGTTCAGACAGCAGTCCTACCACCGGGGAGCTGTTTTTT
J gene: TRBJ1-1; V gene: TRBV6-6; clone size: few; D gene: TRBD1; CDR3 protein: CASSPRGQAFF; CDR3 DNA: TGTGCCAGCAGTCCAAGGGGGCAAGCTTTCTTT
J gene: TRBJ2-3; V gene: TRBV7-3; clone size: .; D gene: .; CDR3 protein: CASSPLLGTQYF; CDR3 DNA: TGTGCCAGCAGCCCCTTACTCGGTACGCAGTATTTT
J gene: TRBJ2-5; V gene: TRBV21-1; clone size: .; D gene: .; CDR3 protein: CASNYRGSQETQYF; CDR3 DNA: TGTGCCAGCAACTACAGGGGGTCTCAAGAGACCCAGTACTTC
J gene: TRBJ1-4; V gene: TRBV11-2; clone size: .; D gene: .; CDR3 protein: CASSLGGRGGEKLFF; CDR3 DNA: TGTGCCAGCAGCTTAGGTGGCAGGGGCGGTGAAAAACTGTTTTTT
J gene: TRBJ2-7; V gene: TRBV6-5; clone size: few; D gene: TRBD1; CDR3 protein: CASRSDGTGADEQYF; CDR3 DNA: TGTGCCAGCAGGTCCGACGGGACAGGGGCCGACGAGCAGTACTTC
J gene: TRBJ1-1; V gene: TRBV29-1; clone size: .; D gene: .; CDR3 protein: CSVGNGGTEAFF; CDR3 DNA: TGCAGCGTTGGGAATGGAGGGACTGAAGCTTTCTTT
J gene: TRBJ2-2; V gene: TRBV6-2/TRBV6-3; clone size: .; D gene: TRBD2; CDR3 protein: CASSYPLAGANTGELFF; CDR3 DNA: TGTGCCAGCAGTTACCCTCTAGCGGGGGCGAACACCGGGGAGCTGTTTTTT
J gene: TRBJ2-7; V gene: TRBV27; clone size: .; D gene: TRBD2; CDR3 protein: CASSLSFVASGKYEQYF; CDR3 DNA: TGTGCCAGCAGTTTATCGTTTGTGGCTAGCGGGAAGTACGAGCAGTACTTC
J gene: TRBJ2-3; V gene: TRBV2; clone size: once; D gene: .; CDR3 protein: CASSEIQSTDTQYF; CDR3 DNA: TGTGCCAGCAGCGAAATCCAGAGCACAGATACGCAGTATTTT
J gene: TRBJ2-7; V gene: TRBV3-1/TRBV3-2; clone size: .; D gene: .; CDR3 protein: CASSQDLQALYEQYF; CDR3 DNA: TGTGCCAGCAGCCAAGATCTCCAGGCTTTGTACGAGCAGTACTTC
J gene: TRBJ2-5; V gene: TRBV14; clone size: .; D gene: .; CDR3 protein: CASSQVQGGTQYF; CDR3 DNA: TGTGCCAGCAGCCAAGTTCAGGGAGGGACCCAGTACTTC
J gene: TRBJ2-5; V gene: TRBV11-2; clone size: once; D gene: TRBD2; CDR3 protein: CASSFRTSGRPRETQYF; CDR3 DNA: TGTGCCAGCAGCTTCAGGACTAGCGGGAGGCCCCGGGAGACCCAGTACTTC
J gene: TRBJ2-7; V gene: TRBV7-9; clone size: .; D gene: TRBD1; CDR3 protein: CASSLGRDRGAYEQYF; CDR3 DNA: TGTGCCAGCAGCTTAGGCCGGGACAGGGGAGCCTACGAGCAGTACTTC
J gene: TRBJ2-5; V gene: TRBV10-3; clone size: .; D gene: .; CDR3 protein: CAISAAGKEETQYF; CDR3 DNA: TGTGCCATCAGTGCCGCAGGGAAAGAGGAGACCCAGTACTTC
J gene: TRBJ1-1; V gene: TRBV19; clone size: .; D gene: .; CDR3 protein: CASSPRRQLTYTEAFF; CDR3 DNA: TGTGCCAGTAGTCCCAGGCGGCAGTTAACTTACACTGAAGCTTTCTTT
J gene: TRBJ2-4; V gene: TRBV21-1; clone size: .; D gene: .; CDR3 protein: CASKGILKNIQYF; CDR3 DNA: TGTGCCAGCAAGGGAATCCTAAAAAACATTCAGTACTTC
J gene: TRBJ2-5; V gene: TRBV27; clone size: .; D gene: .; CDR3 protein: CASSSGTGTHQETQYF; CDR3 DNA: TGTGCCAGCAGTTCGGGAACAGGGACCCACCAAGAGACCCAGTACTTC
J gene: TRBJ1-6; V gene: TRBV28; clone size: .; D gene: .; CDR3 protein: CASSFTGGNSPLHF; CDR3 DNA: TGTGCCAGCAGTTTTACCGGCGGGAATTCACCCCTCCACTTT
J gene: TRBJ1-1; V gene: TRBV30; clone size: few; D gene: .; CDR3 protein: CAWSPPGHGYEAFF; CDR3 DNA: TGTGCCTGGAGTCCTCCGGGACACGGATATGAAGCTTTCTTT
J gene: TRBJ1-1; V gene: TRBV10-3; clone size: .; D gene: .; CDR3 protein: CAISESAGTNTEAFF; CDR3 DNA: TGTGCCATCAGTGAGTCGGCGGGAACGAACACTGAAGCTTTCTTT
J gene: TRBJ2-3; V gene: TRBV5-4; clone size: .; D gene: TRBD2; CDR3 protein: CASGPGGRFGDTQYF; CDR3 DNA: TGTGCCAGCGGTCCAGGCGGGAGATTTGGAGATACGCAGTATTTT
J gene: TRBJ1-6; V gene: TRBV21-1; clone size: .; D gene: .; CDR3 protein: CASSKPGGLTGTAYYNSPLHF; CDR3 DNA: TGTGCCAGCAGCAAACCGGGGGGCTTAACCGGGACAGCCTACTATAATTCACCCCTCCACTTT
J gene: TRBJ1-4; V gene: TRBV7-9; clone size: once; D gene: .; CDR3 protein: CASSFGEEKLFF; CDR3 DNA: TGTGCCAGCAGCTTCGGGGAAGAAAAACTGTTTTTT
J gene: TRBJ2-6; V gene: TRBV25-1; clone size: .; D gene: .; CDR3 protein: CASSASVHSGANVLTF; CDR3 DNA: TGTGCCAGCAGTGCCTCGGTACACTCTGGGGCCAACGTCCTGACTTTC
J gene: TRBJ1-5; V gene: TRBV19; clone size: .; D gene: .; CDR3 protein: CASSASGHYQPQHF; CDR3 DNA: TGTGCCAGTAGTGCCTCCGGACACTATCAGCCCCAGCATTTT
J gene: TRBJ2-7; V gene: TRBV3-1/TRBV3-2; clone size: .; D gene: .; CDR3 protein: CASSQPDRSSYEQYF; CDR3 DNA: TGTGCCAGCAGCCAACCCGACAGGAGCTCCTACGAGCAGTACTTC
J gene: TRBJ2-7; V gene: TRBV18; clone size: .; D gene: TRBD1; CDR3 protein: CASSPPGQTSYEQYF; CDR3 DNA: TGTGCCAGCTCACCACCGGGACAGACCTCCTACGAGCAGTACTTC
J gene: TRBJ1-6; V gene: TRBV7-2; clone size: .; D gene: TRBD1; CDR3 protein: CASSRGTGDNSPLHF; CDR3 DNA: TGTGCCAGCAGCCGGGGGACAGGGGATAATTCACCCCTCCACTTT
J gene: TRBJ2-7; V gene: TRBV30; clone size: .; D gene: TRBD1; CDR3 protein: CAWAQGAGYEQYF; CDR3 DNA: TGTGCCTGGGCCCAGGGGGCGGGATACGAGCAGTACTTC
J gene: TRBJ2-1; V gene: TRBV6-5; clone size: .; D gene: TRBD2; CDR3 protein: CASCSLAGGGEQFF; CDR3 DNA: TGTGCCAGCTGTTCACTAGCGGGAGGTGGGGAGCAGTTCTTC
J gene: TRBJ1-1; V gene: TRBV6-4; clone size: .; D gene: .; CDR3 protein: CASSASGMGEAFF; CDR3 DNA: TGTGCCAGCAGTGCCTCAGGGATGGGTGAAGCTTTCTTT
J gene: TRBJ2-7; V gene: TRBV15; clone size: .; D gene: TRBD2; CDR3 protein: CATSRPSSGGNSYEQYF; CDR3 DNA: TGTGCCACCAGCAGGCCTTCTAGCGGGGGGAACTCCTACGAGCAGTACTTC
J gene: TRBJ2-1; V gene: TRBV2; clone size: .; D gene: .; CDR3 protein: CASSEGSHEQFF; CDR3 DNA: TGTGCCAGCAGTGAAGGTAGTCACGAGCAGTTCTTC
J gene: TRBJ2-2; V gene: TRBV7-8; clone size: .; D gene: .; CDR3 protein: CASSLPLTGAANGELFF; CDR3 DNA: TGTGCCAGCAGCTTACCCTTAACCGGGGCGGCTAACGGGGAGCTGTTTTTT
J gene: TRBJ1-5; V gene: TRBV18; clone size: .; D gene: TRBD1; CDR3 protein: CASSPTGAEGVSNQPQHF; CDR3 DNA: TGTGCCAGCTCACCGACAGGGGCTGAAGGGGTCTCCAATCAGCCCCAGCATTTT
J gene: TRBJ2-1; V gene: TRBV5-8; clone size: .; D gene: .; CDR3 protein: CASSSRTDSYNEQFF; CDR3 DNA: TGTGCCAGCAGCTCAAGGACAGACTCCTACAATGAGCAGTTCTTC
J gene: TRBJ2-5; V gene: TRBV5-5; clone size: .; D gene: TRBD1; CDR3 protein: CASSLNRGQETQYF; CDR3 DNA: TGTGCCAGCAGCTTAAACAGGGGCCAAGAGACCCAGTACTTC
J gene: TRBJ1-4; V gene: TRBV29-1; clone size: once; D gene: .; CDR3 protein: CSGQANEKLFF; CDR3 DNA: TGCAGCGGGCAGGCAAATGAAAAACTGTTTTTT
J gene: TRBJ2-5; V gene: TRBV28; clone size: .; D gene: .; CDR3 protein: CASSLSYFGAWYETQYF; CDR3 DNA: TGTGCCAGCAGTTTGTCTTATTTCGGGGCTTGGTATGAGACCCAGTACTTC
J gene: TRBJ2-7; V gene: TRBV6-5; clone size: .; D gene: .; CDR3 protein: CASIQGAGRAYEQYF; CDR3 DNA: TGTGCCAGCATCCAAGGGGCAGGCCGGGCCTACGAGCAGTACTTC
J gene: TRBJ1-1; V gene: TRBV5-1; clone size: .; D gene: .; CDR3 protein: CASSVSGSGNTEAFF; CDR3 DNA: TGCGCCAGCAGCGTGTCAGGGAGCGGGAACACTGAAGCTTTCTTT